This T cell receptor (beta chain) was sequenced for a study of beta chain features in type 1 diabetes. The overall study: Over all samples combined, 90 million to 140 million sorted cells were examined. Notes on the study in general: Insertions were fewer and deletions more numerous at VDJ junctions in type 1 diabetes patients. Among patients with Type 1 diabetes, TCRB CDR3s were moderately but significantly shorter in every one of the four CD4+ subsets.

Reverse transcription of all isolated RNA meant that expressed TCRB transcripts were sequenced. Method: immunoSEQ multiplex PCR; TCRdb's copy keeps in-frame clones and lacks some. The profile covers approximately 58,000 clones, with about 64% appearing a single time and over 0.25% taken by the ten largest. The CDR3 has 13 amino acids. CDR1 and CDR2 from the germline V gene are MDHEN and SYDVKM. V dropped 6 bases and J dropped 7 bases, with 12 bases sitting between them. As for this clone: Its antigen is as yet unknown.

This sequence originates from a woman aged 30 to 39 with type 1 diabetes. The chain recombines TRBV28 with TRBJ1-4; D is undetermined. Input material: stem cell memory CD4+ T cells from blood. In nucleotides, the CDR3 is TGTGCCAGCAGCCCTATCCGGGGTGAAAAACTGTTTTTT. It specifies CASSPIRGEKLFF. Filled out from reference TRBV28 and TRBJ1-4, the complete variable domain reads DVKVTQSSRYLVKRTGEKVFLECVQDMDHENMFWYRQDPGLGLRLIYFSYDVKMKEKGDIPEGYSVSREKKERFSLILESASTNQTSMYLCASSPIRGEKLFFGSGTQLSVL.